Each of the 14 T cell receptor beta chains below was sequenced from the same sample in a study of CD8 T cells in Susac syndrome. Random-hexamer reverse transcription was applied to roughly 0.5 to 1 ug RNA. TCRdb reanalysed the immunoSEQ multiplex PCR reads using MiXCR and keeps one entry per CDR3 protein. This sample yields roughly 100,000 distinct CDR3 sequences, of which 94% are seen a single time; approximately 0.41% belongs to the top ten. The sequenced sample consisted of CD8+ T cells from PBMCs. The receptor source for this set is a human donor with Susac syndrome.

This chain connects TRBV20-1 to TRBJ2-7; D is ambiguous. The CDR3 has 12 amino acids. The V end lost 1 base, the J end lost 1 base, and 5 bases lay between the germline ends. Germline V gene lookup returns CDR1 DFQATT and CDR2 SNEGSKA (reference sequence). The CDR3 region is CSARATSYEQYF. CDR3 nucleotides: TGCAGTGCTAGAGCCACATCCTACGAGCAGTACTTC.

The V call is TRBV12-3 or TRBV12-4, the J call TRBJ1-2; D is perhaps TRBD1 (5 bases). The CDR3 runs to 12 residues. The ends were cut back, 5 bases at V and 8 bases at J, with 12 bases in the middle. CDR3: CASSGREEGYTF. The DNA for the CDR3 is TGTGCCAGCAGTGGCAGGGAGGAGGGCTACACCTTC.

This chain connects TRBV4-1 to TRBJ2-7; 7 nucleotides match TRBD2. V shed 4 bases and J 2 bases; nucleotides not matched to a gene: 5. CDR1 and CDR2 from the germline V gene are MGHRA and YSYEKL. The CDR3 loop spans 14 amino acids. The CDR3 reads CASSPQRGPYEQYF. As DNA, the CDR3 is TGCGCCAGCAGCCCCCAGCGGGGTCCCTACGAGCAGTACTTC.

This sequence joins TRBV5-6 and TRBJ2-1; 10 nucleotides align to TRBD1. CDR1 is SGHDT, CDR2 YYEEEE, per germline. This CDR3 is 12 amino acids long. The trim removed 4 bases at V and 12 bases at J, leaving 4 bases unmatched. CDR3 coding DNA: TGTGCCAGCAGCCTGGACAGGGGGTCGCAGTTCTTC. Protein sequence: CASSLDRGSQFF.

V is TRBV4-1 and J is TRBJ2-1; possibly TRBD2 for D (6 bases). V dropped 1 base and J dropped 5 bases, with 9 bases sitting between them. Per germline, CDR1 MGHRA and CDR2 YSYEKL. This CDR3 has 14 residues. The CDR3 here is CASSQGSGDNEQFF. The DNA for the CDR3 is TGCGCCAGCAGCCAAGGGTCGGGGGACAATGAGCAGTTCTTC.

The genes are TRBV7-3 and TRBJ1-1, with unresolved D. Germline CDR1 reads SGHTA; CDR2 reads FQGTGA. Trimming left V 5 bases short and J 6 bases short, with 22 bases between. This CDR3 has 16 residues. This CDR3 is CASSKTEEGTRAEAFF. Written as DNA, the CDR3 is TGTGCCAGCAGCAAAACAGAAGAAGGAACCCGCGCTGAAGCTTTCTTT.

The chain recombines TRBV25-1 with TRBJ2-2; TRBD1 aligns across 9 bases. CDR3 length: 15 amino acids. Germline V CDR1 and CDR2: MGHDK, SYGVNS. Germline trimming cut 3 bases from V and 6 bases from J; bases unmatched to any gene: 5. CDR3 DNA: TGTGCCAGCAGTGAGGGACAGGGTGACGCCGGGGAGCTGTTTTTT. Protein product: CASSEGQGDAGELFF.

This clonotype was observed once. The chain recombines TRBV20-1 with TRBJ2-7; D is possibly TRBD1 or TRBD2 (5 bases each). There are 13 residues in the CDR3. V shed 6 bases and J shed 0 bases, with 12 bases lying between them. CDR1 DFQATT and CDR2 SNEGSKA come from the germline V gene (reference sequence). CDR3 bases: TGCAGTGCCGGCTGGGGGAGCTCCTACGAGCAGTACTTC. It translates to CSAGWGSSYEQYF.

As DNA, the CDR3 is TGTGCCAGCAGTTTTGTACAGGGTGATGAGCAGTTCTTC. As protein: CASSFVQGDEQFF. The chain combines TRBV12-3 or TRBV12-4 with TRBJ2-1; D possibly corresponds to TRBD1 (6 bases). The CDR3 extends over 13 amino acids. V lost 3 bases and J 8 bases, leaving 11 bases between the germline ends.

The chain is built from TRBV4-1 and TRBJ2-3, with TRBD1 as a possible D gene (5 bases). V lost 0 bases to trimming and J lost 1 base, with 8 bases between them. Germline CDR1 MGHRA, CDR2 YSYEKL. The CDR3 sequence is 15 residues long. CDR3 nucleotides: TGCGCCAGCAGCCAAGAAGTCAGGGGCACAGATACGCAGTATTTT. This gives the protein CASSQEVRGTDTQYF.

J is TRBJ2-7 and V is TRBV6-6, with 8 bases matching TRBD1. CDR1 is MNHNY and CDR2 is SVGAGI in the germline V gene (reference sequence). This CDR3 has 13 residues. V dropped 10 bases and J dropped 6; count of bases not matched to a gene: 11. The DNA for the CDR3 is TGTGCCACTCTGGGGCAGGGGGCCATCGAGCAGTACTTC. This gives the protein CATLGQGAIEQYF.

The chain is built from TRBV27 and TRBJ2-7; D is unresolved. Looked up from germline, CDR1 is MNHEY and CDR2 is SMNVEV (reference sequence). The CDR3 is made up of 14 amino acids. V lost 5 bases and J 1 base, leaving 12 bases between the germline ends. The CDR3 reads CASSAMTSSYEQYF. Written as DNA, the CDR3 is TGTGCCAGCAGTGCCATGACTTCTTCCTACGAGCAGTACTTC.

This clonotype was recorded only once. The CDR3 bases are TGTGCCACCAGCAGAGTTGGGGGAGTGGCAGAAAAACTGTTTTTT. It codes for CATSRVGGVAEKLFF. The chain employs TRBV15 and TRBJ1-4; tentatively, D is TRBD1 (5 bases). Germline V gene data show CDR1 as LNHNV and CDR2 as YYDKDF (reference sequence). The V end was cut by 1 base, the J end by 8 bases, with 14 bases between. The CDR3 totals 15 residues.

This clonotype was observed a single time. This chain joins TRBV4-1 and TRBJ1-2, with D perhaps matching TRBD1 (6 bases). The CDR3 sequence is 15 residues long. The V end lost 4 bases, the J end lost 4 bases, and 16 bases lay between the germline ends. In germline, CDR1 is MGHRA, CDR2 YSYEKL. The CDR3 region is CASSPPLDSLYGYTF. Here the CDR3 DNA reads TGCGCCAGCAGCCCCCCCCTGGACAGCCTCTATGGCTACACCTTC.